These T cell receptor beta chains were read from a single sample in a study of metastatic and nonmetastatic thyroid tumors. TCRdb re-called the PCR reads through MiXCR. Among approximately 25,000 clones listed, over 25% were seen once. Sequencing used blood. The receptors come from a male donor with papillary thyroid cancer or a benign thyroid nodule (not recorded which). Some clones in this sample may be carry-over from other donors' samples. Both conserved end residues are part of each CDR3. D genes are given only for firm matches. A clone size is listed for some rows: how often the clone was seen (once, few, many), or a class if it is expanded.

clone_size: -; j_call: TRBJ1-2; d_call: -; v_call: TRBV19; cdr3_aa: CASRPGIVVGVYTF; cdr3_nt: TGTGCCAGTAGACCGGGGATTGTGGTTGGTGTCTACACCTTC
clone_size: -; j_call: TRBJ1-2; d_call: -; v_call: TRBV5-1; cdr3_aa: CASSSSGGNYGYIF; cdr3_nt: TGCGCCAGCTCAAGCAGCGGAGGGAACTACGGCTACATCTTC
clone_size: many; j_call: TRBJ2-7; d_call: -; v_call: TRBV5-4; cdr3_aa: CASSGNYEQYF; cdr3_nt: TGTGCCAGCAGCGGAAACTACGAGCAGTACTTC
clone_size: many; j_call: TRBJ1-2; d_call: -; v_call: TRBV6-1; cdr3_aa: CASTDPGGQYYGYTF; cdr3_nt: TGTGCCAGCACTGACCCCGGGGGGCAGTACTATGGCTACACCTTC
clone_size: many; j_call: TRBJ2-3; d_call: -; v_call: TRBV6-1; cdr3_aa: CASSLTSSSTDTQYF; cdr3_nt: TGTGCCAGCAGTCTTACTAGCTCTAGCACAGATACGCAGTATTTT
clone_size: -; j_call: TRBJ2-2; d_call: -; v_call: TRBV12-3/TRBV12-4; cdr3_aa: CASSLGRNNAELFF; cdr3_nt: TGTGCCAGCAGTTTAGGGCGGAACAACGCGGAGCTGTTTTTT
clone_size: many; j_call: TRBJ2-5; d_call: -; v_call: TRBV13; cdr3_aa: CASSPRGRGDTQYF; cdr3_nt: TGTGCCAGCAGCCCAAGGGGGCGGGGGGATACCCAGTACTTC
clone_size: many; j_call: TRBJ2-1; d_call: -; v_call: TRBV20-1; cdr3_aa: CSASRQGGWSYNEQFF; cdr3_nt: TGCAGTGCTAGCCGGCAGGGGGGTTGGTCCTACAATGAGCAGTTCTTC
clone_size: -; j_call: TRBJ2-3; d_call: TRBD2; v_call: TRBV7-3; cdr3_aa: CASSSSGTAADTQYF; cdr3_nt: TGTGCCAGCAGCTCAAGCGGGACTGCGGCAGATACGCAGTATTTT
clone_size: few; j_call: TRBJ2-7; d_call: TRBD2; v_call: TRBV6-1; cdr3_aa: CASSGGQLQNYEQYF; cdr3_nt: TGTGCCAGCTCGGGGGGGCAGCTCCAGAACTACGAGCAGTACTTC
clone_size: many; j_call: TRBJ2-2; d_call: TRBD2; v_call: TRBV9; cdr3_aa: CASGREGSNTGELFF; cdr3_nt: TGTGCCAGCGGGCGGGAGGGCTCGAACACCGGGGAGCTGTTTTTT
clone_size: many; j_call: TRBJ2-7; d_call: TRBD1; v_call: TRBV20-1; cdr3_aa: CSARTGTGSYEQYF; cdr3_nt: TGCAGTGCTCGAACCGGGACAGGCTCCTACGAGCAGTACTTC
clone_size: few; j_call: TRBJ2-7; d_call: -; v_call: TRBV24-1; cdr3_aa: CATSVCASGEQYF; cdr3_nt: TGTGCCACCAGTGTCTGTGCATCGGGCGAGCAGTACTTC
clone_size: medium-sized; j_call: TRBJ1-3; d_call: TRBD1; v_call: TRBV6-1; cdr3_aa: CASSDTGGSAGNTIYF; cdr3_nt: TGTGCCAGCAGTGATACAGGGGGATCGGCTGGAAACACCATATATTTT
clone_size: many; j_call: TRBJ2-3; d_call: TRBD2; v_call: TRBV4-1; cdr3_aa: CASSPVEAGVDTQYF; cdr3_nt: TGCGCCAGCAGCCCCGTAGAGGCGGGAGTGGATACGCAGTATTTT
clone_size: many; j_call: TRBJ1-4; d_call: -; v_call: TRBV6-1; cdr3_aa: CASGRTNEKLFF; cdr3_nt: TGTGCCAGCGGACGTACTAATGAAAAACTGTTTTTT
clone_size: -; j_call: TRBJ1-2; d_call: -; v_call: TRBV20-1; cdr3_aa: CSAKPGVREGYTF; cdr3_nt: TGCAGTGCGAAACCCGGTGTTAGGGAGGGCTACACCTTC
clone_size: few; j_call: TRBJ2-7; d_call: -; v_call: TRBV20-1; cdr3_aa: CSARDRDKGTYEQYF; cdr3_nt: TGCAGTGCTAGAGATCGAGATAAGGGGACCTACGAGCAGTACTTC
clone_size: -; j_call: TRBJ2-5; d_call: TRBD2; v_call: TRBV18; cdr3_aa: CASSVLSSREMWETQYF; cdr3_nt: TGTGCCAGCTCAGTTCTCTCGTCGCGGGAGATGTGGGAGACCCAGTACTTC
clone_size: -; j_call: TRBJ2-3; d_call: TRBD1; v_call: TRBV7-2; cdr3_aa: CASSLADRELWTDTQYF; cdr3_nt: TGTGCCAGCAGCTTAGCCGACAGGGAACTTTGGACAGATACGCAGTATTTT
clone_size: -; j_call: TRBJ2-7; d_call: TRBD1; v_call: TRBV11-2; cdr3_aa: CASRGQDYEQYF; cdr3_nt: TGTGCCAGCAGGGGACAGGACTACGAGCAGTACTTC
clone_size: many; j_call: TRBJ2-1; d_call: TRBD2; v_call: TRBV20-1; cdr3_aa: CSVRLAGAKSYNEQFF; cdr3_nt: TGCAGTGTAAGACTAGCGGGAGCCAAGTCCTACAATGAGCAGTTCTTC
clone_size: many; j_call: TRBJ2-3; d_call: -; v_call: TRBV10-1; cdr3_aa: CASEVPPRSQYF; cdr3_nt: TGCGCCAGCGAAGTGCCCCCCCGGTCGCAGTATTTT
clone_size: medium-sized; j_call: TRBJ2-3; d_call: TRBD2; v_call: TRBV27; cdr3_aa: CASSLLGLARTSDTQYF; cdr3_nt: TGTGCCAGCAGTTTACTTGGACTAGCCCGAACGTCAGATACGCAGTATTTT
clone_size: medium-sized; j_call: TRBJ2-5; d_call: -; v_call: TRBV6-2/TRBV6-3; cdr3_aa: CASLSDYFQETQYF; cdr3_nt: TGTGCCAGCCTTTCGGATTACTTTCAAGAGACCCAGTACTTC
clone_size: -; j_call: TRBJ1-1; d_call: -; v_call: TRBV2; cdr3_aa: CASTKQGGSYNTEAFF; cdr3_nt: TGTGCCAGCACTAAGCAGGGTGGATCGTATAACACTGAAGCTTTCTTT
clone_size: medium-sized; j_call: TRBJ2-7; d_call: TRBD2; v_call: TRBV6-2/TRBV6-3; cdr3_aa: CASWDYLAGSGWQYF; cdr3_nt: TGTGCCAGCTGGGACTACTTAGCGGGATCGGGCTGGCAGTACTTC
clone_size: medium-sized; j_call: TRBJ2-7; d_call: TRBD1; v_call: TRBV19; cdr3_aa: CASSRQGVYEQYF; cdr3_nt: TGTGCCAGTAGTCGACAGGGAGTATACGAGCAGTACTTC
clone_size: many; j_call: TRBJ1-3; d_call: TRBD1; v_call: TRBV2; cdr3_aa: CASSATGAGNTIYF; cdr3_nt: TGTGCCAGCAGTGCGACAGGGGCTGGAAACACCATATATTTT
clone_size: -; j_call: TRBJ1-2; d_call: TRBD1; v_call: TRBV7-8; cdr3_aa: CASSIRGRADYGYTF; cdr3_nt: TGTGCCAGCAGCATTAGGGGGCGAGCGGACTATGGCTACACCTTC
clone_size: -; j_call: TRBJ1-2; d_call: TRBD1; v_call: TRBV6-1; cdr3_aa: CASSRGQGDGYGYTF; cdr3_nt: TGTGCCAGCAGTAGGGGACAGGGAGACGGCTATGGCTACACCTTC
clone_size: many; j_call: TRBJ1-1; d_call: -; v_call: TRBV10-3; cdr3_aa: CATWDTKNTEAFF; cdr3_nt: TGTGCCACCTGGGACACTAAGAACACTGAAGCTTTCTTT
clone_size: few; j_call: TRBJ2-2; d_call: -; v_call: TRBV24-1; cdr3_aa: CAIQTGHNTGELFF; cdr3_nt: TGTGCCATCCAGACAGGTCACAACACCGGGGAGCTGTTTTTT
clone_size: many; j_call: TRBJ2-7; d_call: -; v_call: TRBV7-2; cdr3_aa: CASSSWTASYEQYF; cdr3_nt: TGTGCCAGCAGTTCCTGGACAGCCTCCTACGAGCAGTACTTC
clone_size: -; j_call: TRBJ2-5; d_call: TRBD2; v_call: TRBV6-1; cdr3_aa: CASSSKTSAQETQYF; cdr3_nt: TGTGCCAGCAGCTCGAAGACTAGCGCCCAAGAGACCCAGTACTTC
clone_size: many; j_call: TRBJ1-1; d_call: -; v_call: TRBV7-9; cdr3_aa: CASRAGTVNTEAFF; cdr3_nt: TGTGCCAGCCGAGCAGGGACGGTGAACACTGAAGCTTTCTTT
clone_size: many; j_call: TRBJ1-6; d_call: -; v_call: TRBV11-2; cdr3_aa: CASSLEGVGNSPLHF; cdr3_nt: TGTGCCAGCAGCTTAGAGGGGGTTGGTAATTCACCCCTCCACTTT
clone_size: -; j_call: TRBJ1-2; d_call: -; v_call: TRBV5-6; cdr3_aa: CASSTGWGGYGSTF; cdr3_nt: TGTGCCAGCAGCACAGGTTGGGGTGGATATGGCTCCACCTTC
clone_size: many; j_call: TRBJ1-2; d_call: -; v_call: TRBV2; cdr3_aa: CGTRANNPISYTF; cdr3_nt: TGTGGGACGAGGGCAAATAACCCTATTAGCTACACCTTC
clone_size: -; j_call: TRBJ2-1; d_call: TRBD2; v_call: TRBV20-1; cdr3_aa: CSAGGLAGDPYNEQFF; cdr3_nt: TGCAGTGCGGGGGGACTAGCGGGGGACCCCTACAATGAGCAGTTCTTC
clone_size: few; j_call: TRBJ2-7; d_call: TRBD2; v_call: TRBV7-2; cdr3_aa: CASSSPGTSGFHYF; cdr3_nt: TGTGCCAGCAGCTCTCCCGGGACTAGCGGTTTTCATTACTTC